This T cell receptor (beta chain) came from a study of blood T cell repertoires in COVID-19. Across the whole study: Material from acute and convalescent COVID-19 was sourced from the United States, Italy and Spain. PBMCs, B-cell-depleted T cells, or T cells were the source of the cDNA or gDNA that made up the material.

This CDR3 has 12 residues. Trimming took 5 bases from V and 2 from J, leaving 5 bases between them. Germline V gene data show CDR1 as SGHVS and CDR2 as FNYEAQ. Some clones are missing from TCRdb's copy, which holds only in-frame ones; the method was immunoSEQ multiplex PCR. The sample has roughly 220,000 clones, approximately 86% seen once. This clonotype originated in a woman aged 45-65 years with acute COVID-19. The sequencing sample was made of PBMCs or T cells enriched from blood (not recorded which). The chain recombines TRBV7-6 with TRBJ2-3; D gene ambiguous. The CDR3: CASSPHTDTQYF. CDR3 DNA: TGTGCCAGCAGCCCCCACACAGATACGCAGTATTTT.